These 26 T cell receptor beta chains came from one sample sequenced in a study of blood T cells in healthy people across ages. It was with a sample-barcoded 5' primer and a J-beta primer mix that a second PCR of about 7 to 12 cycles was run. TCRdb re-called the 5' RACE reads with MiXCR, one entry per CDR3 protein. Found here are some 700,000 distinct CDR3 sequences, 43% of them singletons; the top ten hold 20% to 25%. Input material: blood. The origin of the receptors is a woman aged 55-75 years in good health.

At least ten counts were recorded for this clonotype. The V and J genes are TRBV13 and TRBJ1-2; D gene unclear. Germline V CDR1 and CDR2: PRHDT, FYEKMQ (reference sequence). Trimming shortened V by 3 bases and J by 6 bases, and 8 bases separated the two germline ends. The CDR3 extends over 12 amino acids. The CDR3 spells CASSFRADGYTF. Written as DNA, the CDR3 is TGTGCCAGCAGCTTTAGGGCAGATGGCTACACCTTC. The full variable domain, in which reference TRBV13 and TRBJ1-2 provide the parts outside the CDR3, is AAGVIQSPRHLIKEKRETATLKCYPIPRHDTVYWYQQGPGQDPQFLISFYEKMQSDKGSIPDRFSAQQFSDYHSELNMSSLELGDSALYFCASSFRADGYTFGSGTRLTVV.

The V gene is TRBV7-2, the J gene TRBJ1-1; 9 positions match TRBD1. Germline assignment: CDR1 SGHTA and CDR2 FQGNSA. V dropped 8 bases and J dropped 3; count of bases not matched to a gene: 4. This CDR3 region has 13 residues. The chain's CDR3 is CASVRTGDTEAFF. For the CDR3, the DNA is TGTGCCAGCGTCCGGACAGGGGACACTGAAGCTTTCTTT. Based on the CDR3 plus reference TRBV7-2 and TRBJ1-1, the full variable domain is GAGVSQSPSNKVTEKGKDVELRCDPISGHTALYWYRQSLGQGLEFLIYFQGNSAPDKSGLPSDRFSAERTGGSVSTLTIQRTQQEDSAVYLCASVRTGDTEAFFGQGTRLTVV.

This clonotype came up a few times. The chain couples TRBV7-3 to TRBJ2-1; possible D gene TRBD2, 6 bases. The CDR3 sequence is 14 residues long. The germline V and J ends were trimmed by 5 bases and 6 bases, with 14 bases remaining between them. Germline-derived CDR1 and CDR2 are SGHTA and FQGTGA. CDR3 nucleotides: TGTGCCAGCAGCGAAGGGACTTCCGCCAATGAGCAGTTCTTC. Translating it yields CASSEGTSANEQFF.

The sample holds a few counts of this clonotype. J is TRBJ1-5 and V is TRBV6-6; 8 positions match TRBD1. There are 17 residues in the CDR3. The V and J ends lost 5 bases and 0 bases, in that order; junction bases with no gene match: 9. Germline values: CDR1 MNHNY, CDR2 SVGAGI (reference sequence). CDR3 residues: CASSTSGGPNSNQPQHF. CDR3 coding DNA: TGTGCCAGCAGTACTTCAGGGGGCCCGAATAGCAATCAGCCCCAGCATTTT.

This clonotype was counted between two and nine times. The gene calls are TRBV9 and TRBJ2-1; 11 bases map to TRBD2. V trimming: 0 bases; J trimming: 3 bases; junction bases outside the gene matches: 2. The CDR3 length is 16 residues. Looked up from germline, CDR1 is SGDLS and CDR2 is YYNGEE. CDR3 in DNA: TGTGCCAGCAGCGTAGTCGGGACTAGCGGCTACAATGAGCAGTTCTTC. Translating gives CASSVVGTSGYNEQFF.

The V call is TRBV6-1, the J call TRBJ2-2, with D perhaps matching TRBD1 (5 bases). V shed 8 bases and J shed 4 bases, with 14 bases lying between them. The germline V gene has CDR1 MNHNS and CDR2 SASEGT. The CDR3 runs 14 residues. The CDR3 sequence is CASLGHSGTGELFF. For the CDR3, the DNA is TGTGCCAGCCTAGGACACTCGGGCACCGGGGAGCTGTTTTTT.

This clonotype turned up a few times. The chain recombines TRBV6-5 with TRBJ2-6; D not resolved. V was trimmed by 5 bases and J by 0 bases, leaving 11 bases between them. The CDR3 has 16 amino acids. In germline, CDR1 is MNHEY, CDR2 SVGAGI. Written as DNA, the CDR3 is TGTGCCAGCAGTCATGCCCTTGGCTCTGGGGCCAACGTCCTGACTTTC. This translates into CASSHALGSGANVLTF.

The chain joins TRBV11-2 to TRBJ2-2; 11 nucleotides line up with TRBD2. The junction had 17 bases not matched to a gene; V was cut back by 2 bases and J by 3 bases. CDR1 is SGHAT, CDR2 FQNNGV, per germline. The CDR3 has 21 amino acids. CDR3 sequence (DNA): TGTGCCAGCAGCTTAAGGCCCCTACTAGCGGGGGCTACGGTGTACACCGGGGAGCTGTTTTTT. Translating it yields CASSLRPLLAGATVYTGELFF.

CDR3 protein: CASSKGDQFVADEQYF. The CDR3 DNA sequence: TGTGCCAGCAGTAAGGGGGACCAGTTTGTGGCGGACGAGCAGTACTTC. The rearrangement uses TRBV6-5 and TRBJ2-7; possible D gene TRBD1, 6 bases. The CDR3 runs 16 residues. CDR1 is MNHEY, CDR2 SVGAGI, per germline. Deletions cut 5 bases from V and 5 bases from J, with 22 bases between.

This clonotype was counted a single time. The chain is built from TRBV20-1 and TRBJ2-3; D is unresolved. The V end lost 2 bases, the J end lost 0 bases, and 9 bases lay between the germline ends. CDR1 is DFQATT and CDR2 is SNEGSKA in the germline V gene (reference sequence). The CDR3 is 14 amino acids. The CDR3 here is CSARSVRSTDTQYF. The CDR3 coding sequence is TGCAGTGCTAGAAGCGTCAGGAGCACAGATACGCAGTATTTT.

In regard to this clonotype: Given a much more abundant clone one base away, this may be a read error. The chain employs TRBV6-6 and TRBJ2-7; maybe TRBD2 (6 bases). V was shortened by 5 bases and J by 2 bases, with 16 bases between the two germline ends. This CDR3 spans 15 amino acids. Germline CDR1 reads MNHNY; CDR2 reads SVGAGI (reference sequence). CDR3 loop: CASSGGRAGAYEQYF. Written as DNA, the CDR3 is TGTGCCAGCAGTGGGGGACGAGCGGGCGCCTACGAGCAGTACTTC.

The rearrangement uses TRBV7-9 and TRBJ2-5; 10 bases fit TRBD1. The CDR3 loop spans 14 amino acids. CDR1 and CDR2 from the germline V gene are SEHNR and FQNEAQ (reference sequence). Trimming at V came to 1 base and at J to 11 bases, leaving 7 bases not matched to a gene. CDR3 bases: TGTGCCAGCAGCTTAGGGGACAGGGGTAAGGAGCAGTACTTC. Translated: CASSLGDRGKEQYF.

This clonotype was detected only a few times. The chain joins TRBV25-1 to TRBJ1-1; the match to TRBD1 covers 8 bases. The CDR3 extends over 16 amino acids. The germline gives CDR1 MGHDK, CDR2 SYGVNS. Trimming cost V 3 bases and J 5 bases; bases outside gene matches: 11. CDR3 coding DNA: TGTGCCAGCAGTGAGGGAGGACAGGGCGGGTTAACTGAAGCTTTCTTT. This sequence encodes CASSEGGQGGLTEAFF.

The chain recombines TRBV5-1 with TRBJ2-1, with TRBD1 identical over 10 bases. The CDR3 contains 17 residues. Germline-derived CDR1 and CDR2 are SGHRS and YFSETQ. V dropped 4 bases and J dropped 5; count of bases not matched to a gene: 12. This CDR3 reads CASSTSTGTGVHNEQFF. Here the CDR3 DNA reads TGCGCCAGCAGCACCTCTACCGGGACAGGGGTCCACAATGAGCAGTTCTTC.

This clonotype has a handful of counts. For the CDR3, the DNA is TGTGCCAGCACCACCTCAGGGACTACGACTAACTATGGCTACACCTTC. Its protein is CASTTSGTTTNYGYTF. The chain links TRBV6-5 to TRBJ1-2; D is perhaps TRBD1 (5 bases). This CDR3 has 16 residues. CDR1 and CDR2 from the germline V gene are MNHEY and SVGAGI. V lost 7 bases and J 0 bases, leaving 18 bases between the germline ends.

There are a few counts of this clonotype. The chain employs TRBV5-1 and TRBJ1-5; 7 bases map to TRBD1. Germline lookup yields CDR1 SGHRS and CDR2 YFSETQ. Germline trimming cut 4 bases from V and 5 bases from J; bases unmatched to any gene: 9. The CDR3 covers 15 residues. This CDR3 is CASSPGDSRDQPQHF. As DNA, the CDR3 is TGCGCCAGCAGCCCCGGGGACAGCAGGGATCAGCCCCAGCATTTT.

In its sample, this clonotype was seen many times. CDR3 sequence (DNA): TGTGCCATCAGTGAGTCCGACAGGGGGGAGACCCAGTACTTC. It is translated as CAISESDRGETQYF. The chain couples TRBV10-3 to TRBJ2-5; 9 positions agree with TRBD1. The germline gives CDR1 ENHRY, CDR2 SYGVKD. Unmatched junction bases numbered 1, after V lost 0 bases and J lost 5 bases. The CDR3 has 14 residues.

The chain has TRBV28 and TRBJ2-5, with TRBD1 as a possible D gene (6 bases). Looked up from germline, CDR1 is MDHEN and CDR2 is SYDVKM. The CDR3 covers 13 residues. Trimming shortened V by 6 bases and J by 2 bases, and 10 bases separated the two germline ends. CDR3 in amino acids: CASRGTNQETQYF. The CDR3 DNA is TGTGCCAGCAGGGGGACAAATCAAGAGACCCAGTACTTC.

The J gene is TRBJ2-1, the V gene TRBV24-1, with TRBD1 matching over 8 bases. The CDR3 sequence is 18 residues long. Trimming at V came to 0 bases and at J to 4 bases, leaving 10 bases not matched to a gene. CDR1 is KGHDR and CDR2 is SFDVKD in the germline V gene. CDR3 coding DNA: TGTGCCACCAGTGATTTGCGAATGACAGGGGATAGATACAATGAGCAGTTCTTC. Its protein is CATSDLRMTGDRYNEQFF.

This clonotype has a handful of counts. The CDR3 region is CASSQLRGQGTAFF. The CDR3 nucleotides are TGCGCCAGCAGCCAATTAAGGGGGCAAGGTACAGCTTTCTTT. The chain carries TRBV4-3 and TRBJ1-1; TRBD1 aligns across 7 bases. V shed 2 bases, J shed 10 bases, and the junction held 10 bases outside the gene matches. The CDR3 length is 14 residues. CDR1 LGHNA and CDR2 YSLEER come from the germline V gene.

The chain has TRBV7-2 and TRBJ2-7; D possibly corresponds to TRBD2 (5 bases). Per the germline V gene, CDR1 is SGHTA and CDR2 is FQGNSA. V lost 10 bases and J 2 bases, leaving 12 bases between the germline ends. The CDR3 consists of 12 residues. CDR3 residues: CATSIAPYEQYF. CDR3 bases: TGTGCCACCTCAATAGCGCCCTACGAGCAGTACTTC. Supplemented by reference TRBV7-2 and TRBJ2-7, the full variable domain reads GAGVSQSPSNKVTEKGKDVELRCDPISGHTALYWYRQSLGQGLEFLIYFQGNSAPDKSGLPSDRFSAERTGGSVSTLTIQRTQQEDSAVYLCATSIAPYEQYFGPGTRLTVT.

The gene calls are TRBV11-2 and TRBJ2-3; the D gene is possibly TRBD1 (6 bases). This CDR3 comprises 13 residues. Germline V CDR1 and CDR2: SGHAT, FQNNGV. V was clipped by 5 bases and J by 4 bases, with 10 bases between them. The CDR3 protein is CASSRAGADTQYF. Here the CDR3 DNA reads TGTGCCAGCAGCCGCGCAGGGGCAGATACGCAGTATTTT.

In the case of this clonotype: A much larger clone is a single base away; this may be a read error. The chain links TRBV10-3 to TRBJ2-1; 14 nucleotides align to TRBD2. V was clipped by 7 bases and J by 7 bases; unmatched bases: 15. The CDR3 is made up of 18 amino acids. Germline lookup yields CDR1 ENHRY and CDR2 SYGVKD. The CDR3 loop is CAINASGTSGSARNEQFF. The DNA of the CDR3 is TGTGCCATCAATGCATCCGGGACTAGCGGGAGCGCAAGAAATGAGCAGTTCTTC.

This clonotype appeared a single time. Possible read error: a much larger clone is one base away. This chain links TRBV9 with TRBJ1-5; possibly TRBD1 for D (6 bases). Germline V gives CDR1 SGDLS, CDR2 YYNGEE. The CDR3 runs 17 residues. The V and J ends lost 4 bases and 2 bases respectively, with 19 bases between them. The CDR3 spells CASSPRNRADGNQPQHF. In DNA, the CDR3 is TGTGCCAGCAGCCCCCGGAACAGGGCTGACGGCAATCAGCCCCAGCATTTT. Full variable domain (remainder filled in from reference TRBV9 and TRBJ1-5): DSGVTQTPKHLITATGQRVTLRCSPRSGDLSVYWYQQSLDQGLQFLIQYYNGEERAKGNILERFSAQQFPDLHSELNLSSLELGDSALYFCASSPRNRADGNQPQHFGDGTRLSIL.

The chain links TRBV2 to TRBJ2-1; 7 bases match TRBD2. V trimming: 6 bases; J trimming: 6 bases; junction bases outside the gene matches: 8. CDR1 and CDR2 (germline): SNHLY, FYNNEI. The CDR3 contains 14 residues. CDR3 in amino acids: CASRTQGTTNEQFF. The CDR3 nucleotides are TGTGCCAGCAGGACCCAAGGGACTACCAATGAGCAGTTCTTC.

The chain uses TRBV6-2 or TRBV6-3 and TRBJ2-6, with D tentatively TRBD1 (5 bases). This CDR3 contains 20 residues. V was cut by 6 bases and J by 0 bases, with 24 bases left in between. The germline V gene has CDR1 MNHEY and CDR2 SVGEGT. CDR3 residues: CASSLPGLGRQSSGANVLTF. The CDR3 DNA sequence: TGTGCCAGCAGCCTACCGGGTTTGGGGCGGCAAAGCTCTGGGGCCAACGTCCTGACTTTC.